Following are 6 T cell receptor beta chains from one sample sequenced in a study of naive and memory T cell subsets. An equimolar mix of two oligonucleotides served as the beta constant-region primer for TRBC1 and TRBC2. Four rounds of PCR amplified the ligated cDNA using nested alpha and beta constant-region primers plus SP2. TCRdb called the UMI-ligation and nested PCR reads again in MiXCR, with one record for every CDR3 protein. The sample consists of roughly 8,000 distinct CDR3 sequences, around 27% of them appearing once. What was sequenced was CD8+ TEMRA cells from blood. Stated subset: effector memory re-expressing CD45RA, CD45RA+ CD27-. The receptors were gathered from a human donor in good health.

In this sample, this clonotype turned up a few times. As DNA, the CDR3 is TGCGCCAGCAGCCCGGACAGTAACTATGGCTACACCTTC. Its protein product is CASSPDSNYGYTF. The rearrangement joins TRBV4-3 to TRBJ1-2, with a weak D call TRBD1 (6 bases). The CDR3 consists of 13 residues. The ends were cut back, 4 bases at V and 1 base at J, with 7 bases in the middle. From germline, CDR1 is LGHNA and CDR2 YSLEER.

This rearrangement joins TRBV12-3 or TRBV12-4 to TRBJ2-4; D call uncertain. CDR3 length: 13 amino acids. V gave up 4 bases and J gave up 7 bases, with 11 bases separating them. The CDR3 DNA reads TGTGCCAGCAGTTATCCCAGCCGGAACATTCAGTACTTC. This sequence encodes CASSYPSRNIQYF.

The chain carries TRBV18 and TRBJ2-4; TRBD2 might be the D (6 bases). The V gene's germline CDR1 is KGHSH and CDR2 LQKENI. This CDR3 is built from 18 residues. V was trimmed by 3 bases and J by 2 bases, leaving 20 bases between them. The CDR3 DNA sequence: TGTGCCAGCTCACCCCGCGCCGGGACTTATAGTACCAAAAACATTCAGTACTTC. Protein sequence: CASSPRAGTYSTKNIQYF.

The chain employs TRBV6-1 and TRBJ2-1; TRBD1 agrees at 7 bases. Trimming removed 2 bases from V and 5 bases from J; junction bases left unmatched: 24. The CDR3 covers 21 residues. In germline, CDR1 is MNHNS, CDR2 SASEGT. CDR3 residues: CASSEYWGQMSSLPKNNEQFF. CDR3 nucleotide sequence: TGTGCCAGCAGTGAATATTGGGGACAGATGTCCTCCCTCCCTAAAAACAATGAGCAGTTCTTC.

In nucleotides, the CDR3 is TGTGCCACCAGCTGGGGCGAGCTGAACACTGAAGCTTTCTTT. Protein: CATSWGELNTEAFF. The genes are TRBV15 and TRBJ1-1; TRBD1 might be the D (5 bases). There are 14 residues in the CDR3. The V and J ends lost 5 bases and 0 bases respectively, with 10 bases between them. Germline lookup yields CDR1 LNHNV and CDR2 YYDKDF (reference sequence).

The chain links TRBV5-4 to TRBJ1-1; TRBD1 matches 7 bases. The CDR3 extends over 15 amino acids. The ends lost 3 bases at V and 0 bases at J; junction bases unmatched: 5. Germline V lookup: CDR1 SGHNT, CDR2 YYREEE (reference sequence). The CDR3 is CASSSWTGMNTEAFF. Written as DNA, the CDR3 is TGTGCCAGCAGCTCGTGGACAGGTATGAACACTGAAGCTTTCTTT. The full variable domain, in which reference TRBV5-4 and TRBJ1-1 provide the parts outside the CDR3, is ETGVTQSPTHLIKTRGQQVTLRCSSQSGHNTVSWYQQALGQGPQFIFQYYREEENGRGNFPPRFSGLQFPNYSSELNVNALELDDSALYLCASSSWTGMNTEAFFGQGTRLTVV.